These 9 T cell receptor beta chains were all obtained from the same sample, sequenced in a study of blood T cells in healthy people across ages. It was with a sample-barcoded 5' primer and a J-beta primer mix that a second PCR of roughly 6 to 12 cycles was run. TCRdb re-called the 5' RACE reads with MiXCR, one entry per CDR3 protein. There are 850,000 to 950,000 distinct CDR3 sequences in the sample; 29% occur only once, and 15% to 20% lies in the top ten. The specimen was blood. These receptors were collected from a woman older than 75 in good health.

This clonotype was found many times. The chain uses TRBV12-3 or TRBV12-4 and TRBJ2-1; tentatively, D is TRBD1 (5 bases). Deletions cut 4 bases from V and 5 bases from J, with 18 bases between. CDR3 size: 16 residues. The CDR3 here is CASSSRKGSVDNEQFF. The CDR3 DNA reads as TGTGCCAGCAGTTCACGCAAGGGGTCAGTAGACAATGAGCAGTTCTTC.

This clonotype was seen repeatedly, ten times or more. The chain combines TRBV7-9 with TRBJ2-1; 9 bases are shared with TRBD2. J gave up 3 bases and V 0 bases, and 6 bases lay outside the gene matches. CDR3 length: 17 amino acids. Per germline, CDR1 SEHNR and CDR2 FQNEAQ (reference sequence). CDR3 DNA: TGTGCCAGCAGCTTAGCGAGTAGCGGGGGCTACTACAATGAGCAGTTCTTC. The encoded protein is CASSLASSGGYYNEQFF.

The chain couples TRBV30 to TRBJ1-6, with TRBD1 as a possible D gene (5 bases). Germline V gene sequence: CDR1 GTSNPN, CDR2 SVGIG (reference sequence). CDR3 length equals 14 residues. The V end lost 2 bases, the J end lost 12 bases, and 17 bases lay between the germline ends. The CDR3 coding sequence is TGTGCCTGGAGTAACAAACAGGAGTACGGACCCCTCCACTTT. Its translation: CAWSNKQEYGPLHF.

This clonotype was counted at least ten times. This chain uses TRBV7-9 with TRBJ2-3; D is tentatively TRBD1 or TRBD2 (5 bases each). Germline V gives CDR1 SEHNR, CDR2 FQNEAQ (reference sequence). This CDR3 comprises 14 residues. V lost 6 bases, J lost 11 bases, and 21 bases lay in between. The CDR3 loop is CASSDSGLLGGQYF. CDR3 nucleotide sequence: TGTGCCAGCAGTGACTCGGGCTTACTTGGGGGGCAGTATTTT.

As for this clonotype: A junction end diverges from the germline sequence, so it may reflect a read error. The J gene is TRBJ2-3, the V gene TRBV18; tentative D call: TRBD1 (5 bases). The CDR3 has 13 amino acids. Germline CDR1 and CDR2: KGHSH and LQKENI. The CDR3 bases are TGTGCCAGCTCACTTGGGGCCGGAGATGCGCAGTATTTT. It yields the protein CASSLGAGDAQYF.

This clonotype occurred many times. The chain combines TRBV6-6 with TRBJ2-7, with TRBD1 matching over 8 bases. V was pared by 6 bases and J by 0 bases, with 1 base of the junction left unmatched. Germline V gene data show CDR1 as MNHNY and CDR2 as SVGAGI (reference sequence). The CDR3 spans 13 residues. CDR3 in DNA: TGTGCCAGCAGGGGACAGGACTCCTACGAGCAGTACTTC. Translating gives CASRGQDSYEQYF.

The chain recombines TRBV20-1 with TRBJ2-2, with no clear D. CDR3 length equals 16 residues. The V gene lost 0 bases and the J gene lost 6 bases, with 17 bases spanning the gap. The germline CDR1 and CDR2 sequences are DFQATT and SNEGSKA (reference sequence). The CDR3 here is CSARDPVSSGSGELFF. In nucleotides, the CDR3 is TGCAGTGCTAGAGATCCGGTATCGTCGGGTTCCGGGGAGCTGTTTTTT.

A word on this clonotype: A read error may explain this, as a much larger clone is one base away. V and J are TRBV20-1 and TRBJ2-5; D unresolved. The CDR3 covers 12 residues. Germline assignment: CDR1 DFQATT and CDR2 SNEGSKA (reference sequence). The CDR3: CRARRPGETQYF. As DNA, the CDR3 is TGCAGGGCTAGACGACCGGGAGAGACCCAGTACTTC.

V usage is TRBV18 and J usage is TRBJ2-5; D possibly uses TRBD1 or TRBD2 (5 bases each). Trimming left V 4 bases short and J 1 base short, with 10 bases between. Looked up from germline, CDR1 is KGHSH and CDR2 is LQKENI. The CDR3 runs to 14 residues. CDR3 in amino acids: CASSQRDGQETQYF. The DNA of the CDR3 is TGTGCCAGCTCACAAAGGGACGGCCAAGAGACCCAGTACTTC.